The 12 T cell receptor beta chains given below trace back to one sample, sequenced in a study of CXCR3-negative and CXCR3-positive naive CD8 T cells. Through 5' RACE with UMI labels, the TRB cDNA libraries were prepared. TCRdb reprocessed the 5' RACE reads and reports one entry per CDR3 protein, with no DNA. The sample table sets out tens of thousands of distinct CDR3 sequences. Material: naive CXCR3- CD8+ T cells from blood. As for subset: CD45RO-CCR7+CD27+CD95- naive CD8+ T cells lacking CXCR3 (TNR3-). The source is a human donor in good health. Some clones in this sample may be carry-over from other donors' samples.

The gene calls are TRBV4-3 and TRBJ2-1; without DNA, the TCRdb call of TRBD1 cannot be checked. Germline CDR1 is LGHNA and CDR2 is YSLEER. The CDR3 loop spans 18 amino acids. The CDR3 protein is CASSQDRDSDGRYNEQFF.

The V gene is TRBV29-1, the J gene TRBJ1-3; lacking DNA, the TRBD1 call made by TCRdb goes unchecked. This CDR3 region has 13 residues. CDR1 is SQVTM and CDR2 is ANQGSEA in the germline V gene. The CDR3 reads CSAWGAGGNTIYF. The complete variable domain, with remaining parts taken from reference TRBV29-1 and TRBJ1-3, reads SAVISQKPSRDICQRGTSLTIQCQVDSQVTMMFWYRQQPGQSLTLIATANQGSEATYESGFVIDKFPISRPNLTFSTLTVSNMSPEDSSIYLCSAWGAGGNTIYFGEGSWLTVV.

The rearrangement links TRBV24-1 to TRBJ2-1; checking the TCRdb D call of TRBD2 is not possible without DNA. CDR1 is KGHDR and CDR2 is SFDVKD in the germline V gene. The CDR3 is 15 amino acids. The CDR3 protein is CATSDLGTTFREQFF.

V gene TRBV5-5 combines with J gene TRBJ1-2; TCRdb's D call of TRBD1 is untestable without DNA. The CDR3 length is 16 residues. Germline V gives CDR1 SGHKS, CDR2 YYEKEE (reference sequence). This CDR3 is CASGTGRGQSLYGYTF. Full variable domain (remainder filled in from reference TRBV5-5 and TRBJ1-2): DAGVTQSPTHLIKTRGQQVTLRCSPISGHKSVSWYQQVLGQGPQFIFQYYEKEERGRGNFPDRFSARQFPNYSSELNVNALLLGDSALYLCASGTGRGQSLYGYTFGSGTRLTVV.

The chain employs TRBV5-1 and TRBJ2-7. The CDR3 runs 11 residues. Germline values: CDR1 SGHRS, CDR2 YFSETQ. CDR3 residues: CASSDSYEQYF.

This chain joins TRBV4-3 and TRBJ2-4; the D call from TCRdb, TRBD2, cannot be confirmed without DNA. Germline CDR1 LGHNA, CDR2 YSLEER. The CDR3 length is 20 residues. The CDR3 here is CASSQTPGLAGGSAKNIQYF.

CDR3 region: CASSPATGELFF. This rearrangement joins TRBV5-1 to TRBJ2-2. In germline, CDR1 is SGHRS, CDR2 YFSETQ. This CDR3 is built from 12 residues.

This chain uses TRBV12-3 or TRBV12-4 with TRBJ1-2; the TCRdb D gene call, TRBD1, has no DNA to confirm it. The CDR3 is 14 amino acids. Here the CDR3 reads CASSFDGGVVGYTF.

This rearrangement joins TRBV19 to TRBJ2-1; TCRdb lists TRBD1, though no DNA is available to test this call. In germline, CDR1 is LNHDA, CDR2 SQIVND (reference sequence). CDR3 length equals 15 residues. This CDR3 is CASSMGGRSYNEQFF.

The chain combines TRBV20-1 with TRBJ2-7; TCRdb indicates TRBD1, and absent DNA this call remains unverified. CDR3 length: 14 residues. Germline CDR1 and CDR2: DFQATT and SNEGSKA (reference sequence). The chain's CDR3 is CSANGDRGPYEQYF.

This chain connects TRBV28 to TRBJ1-3. The CDR3 extends over 15 amino acids. Germline CDR1 is MDHEN and CDR2 is SYDVKM. CDR3 residues: CASRRDSLSGNTIYF.

The CDR3 loop is CASSSGQGYNEQFF. This chain joins TRBV7-2 and TRBJ2-1; TCRdb's D call of TRBD1 is untestable without DNA. This CDR3 is built from 14 residues. The germline gives CDR1 SGHTA, CDR2 FQGNSA.